The present entry profiles one T cell receptor beta chain with its context. This specimen comes from a study of blood T cell repertoires in COVID-19. Whole-study context: Researchers got acute and convalescent COVID-19 samples from the United States, Italy and Spain. PBMCs, B-cell-depleted T cells, or T cells provided the cDNA or gDNA that made up the material.

CDR1 and CDR2 (germline): SGHTA, FQGNSA. V gave up 1 base and J gave up 1 base; unmatched junction bases: 12. This CDR3 is 18 amino acids long. Authors' analysis steps: Amplification of reference gene primers was used by the study to estimate nucleated cell counts. This table comes from immunoSEQ multiplex PCR, and its TCRdb copy is limited to in-frame clones, with some not included. V, J and clone size are taken as reported in that table, and D and trimming were inferred from the DNA itself. Counted here are about 26,000 clones, 81% occurring once; the ten biggest clones make up 40% to 60%. V gene TRBV7-2 combines with J gene TRBJ2-5, with 7 positions matching TRBD1. The clonotype comes from a man aged 45-65 years with active or convalescent COVID-19. Sequencing was performed on peripheral blood. The CDR3 region has the DNA TGTGCCAGCAGCTTAGTGAATAGGGGGCTACCCCGCCAAGAGACCCAGTACTTC. Amino acids: CASSLVNRGLPRQETQYF.